These 5 T cell receptor beta chains share one sample of origin, sequenced in a study of T cells in Graves' hyperthyroidism and ophthalmopathy (dated by TCRdb to the late 2010s). The library came from multiplex PCR. The sequencing machine was an Illumina HiSeq 2000. The TCR beta CDR3 regions were amplified from RNA transcripts. The TCR CDR3 was subjected to a first round of RT-PCR using the HTBI primer set and the Qiagen OneStep RT-PCR kit. TCRdb passed the public sequencing reads through fastp at Q25 and MiXCR, retaining productive beta sequences. Records with the same CDR3 protein are collapsed into one entry carrying the most frequent genes and DNA. This sample is represented by about 600,000 distinct CDR3 sequences; 14% of them were singletons. The top ten hold approximately 13% of the sample. Sequenced sample: blood. The receptor set was obtained from a woman in her 50s with Graves' ophthalmopathy.

Details on this clonotype: A much larger clonotype is one base distant, so this may be a read error. The J gene is TRBJ2-7, the V gene TRBV3-1, with D possibly TRBD2 on 6 matching bases. Trimming cost V 0 bases and J 5 bases, with 8 bases left between them. The CDR3 is made up of 13 amino acids. Germline V gene data show CDR1 as LGHDT and CDR2 as YNNKEL (reference sequence). The CDR3 region has the DNA TGTGCCAGCAGCCAAGAGTGGGGGGACGAGCAGTACTTC. Amino acids: CASSQEWGDEQYF.

This clonotype showed up many times. The chain recombines TRBV12-3 or TRBV12-4 with TRBJ2-3; no firm D call. V lost 4 bases to trimming and J lost 1 base, with 6 bases between them. The CDR3 is made up of 13 amino acids. In DNA form, the CDR3 reads TGTGCCAGCAGTTGGGCGGGCACAGATACGCAGTATTTT. Translating gives CASSWAGTDTQYF.

This clonotype was counted ten times or more. The DNA of the CDR3 is TGTGCCAGCAGCCAAGTTGGCCAGGGCTACGAGCAGTACTTC. This codes for CASSQVGQGYEQYF. The gene calls are TRBV3-1 and TRBJ2-7, with D perhaps matching TRBD1 (5 bases). The V end lost 1 base, the J end lost 3 bases, and 10 bases lay between the germline ends. The CDR3 is 14 residues long. Germline CDR1 LGHDT, CDR2 YNNKEL (reference sequence).

J is TRBJ2-7 and V is TRBV6-5, with D possibly matching TRBD2 (6 bases). CDR1 is MNHEY, CDR2 SVGAGI, per germline. V was trimmed by 7 bases and J by 2 bases, leaving 6 bases between them. CDR3 length: 11 amino acids. In DNA, the CDR3 is TGTGCCAGCACGGGAGCCTACGAGCAGTACTTC. Protein product: CASTGAYEQYF.

The rearrangement uses TRBV9 and TRBJ1-3; D uncertain. With 0 bases removed from V and 0 bases from J, the gap between germline ends came to 10 bases. Germline V CDR1 and CDR2: SGDLS, YYNGEE. This CDR3 region has 16 residues. The CDR3 DNA sequence: TGTGCCAGCAGCGTAGAGCCGACGTACTCTGGAAACACCATATATTTT. Protein product: CASSVEPTYSGNTIYF.